This T cell receptor beta chain was identified during a study of T-cell memory formation after mild COVID-19. Study summary: TCR clusters were mostly confined to one donor each.

The CDR3 has 14 amino acids. V gave up 9 bases and J gave up 2 bases, with 15 bases separating them. Per germline, CDR1 KGHDR and CDR2 SFDVKD. TCRdb itself ran the 5' RACE reads through MiXCR, one entry per CDR3 protein. The sample lists 500,000 to 550,000 distinct CDR3 sequences, about a fifth occurring once. This clonotype was seen repeatedly, ten times or more. The V gene is TRBV24-1, the J gene TRBJ2-5; maybe TRBD1 (6 bases). The source material was PBMCs or a T cell subset sorted from them (not recorded which). This clonotype originated in an adult woman who had mild COVID-19 (a few samples of this study predate the infection). Cell type and time point are not known. CDR3 bases: TGTGCCACCCAGGACAGTTTAGCTCAAGAGACCCAGTACTTC. It specifies CATQDSLAQETQYF.